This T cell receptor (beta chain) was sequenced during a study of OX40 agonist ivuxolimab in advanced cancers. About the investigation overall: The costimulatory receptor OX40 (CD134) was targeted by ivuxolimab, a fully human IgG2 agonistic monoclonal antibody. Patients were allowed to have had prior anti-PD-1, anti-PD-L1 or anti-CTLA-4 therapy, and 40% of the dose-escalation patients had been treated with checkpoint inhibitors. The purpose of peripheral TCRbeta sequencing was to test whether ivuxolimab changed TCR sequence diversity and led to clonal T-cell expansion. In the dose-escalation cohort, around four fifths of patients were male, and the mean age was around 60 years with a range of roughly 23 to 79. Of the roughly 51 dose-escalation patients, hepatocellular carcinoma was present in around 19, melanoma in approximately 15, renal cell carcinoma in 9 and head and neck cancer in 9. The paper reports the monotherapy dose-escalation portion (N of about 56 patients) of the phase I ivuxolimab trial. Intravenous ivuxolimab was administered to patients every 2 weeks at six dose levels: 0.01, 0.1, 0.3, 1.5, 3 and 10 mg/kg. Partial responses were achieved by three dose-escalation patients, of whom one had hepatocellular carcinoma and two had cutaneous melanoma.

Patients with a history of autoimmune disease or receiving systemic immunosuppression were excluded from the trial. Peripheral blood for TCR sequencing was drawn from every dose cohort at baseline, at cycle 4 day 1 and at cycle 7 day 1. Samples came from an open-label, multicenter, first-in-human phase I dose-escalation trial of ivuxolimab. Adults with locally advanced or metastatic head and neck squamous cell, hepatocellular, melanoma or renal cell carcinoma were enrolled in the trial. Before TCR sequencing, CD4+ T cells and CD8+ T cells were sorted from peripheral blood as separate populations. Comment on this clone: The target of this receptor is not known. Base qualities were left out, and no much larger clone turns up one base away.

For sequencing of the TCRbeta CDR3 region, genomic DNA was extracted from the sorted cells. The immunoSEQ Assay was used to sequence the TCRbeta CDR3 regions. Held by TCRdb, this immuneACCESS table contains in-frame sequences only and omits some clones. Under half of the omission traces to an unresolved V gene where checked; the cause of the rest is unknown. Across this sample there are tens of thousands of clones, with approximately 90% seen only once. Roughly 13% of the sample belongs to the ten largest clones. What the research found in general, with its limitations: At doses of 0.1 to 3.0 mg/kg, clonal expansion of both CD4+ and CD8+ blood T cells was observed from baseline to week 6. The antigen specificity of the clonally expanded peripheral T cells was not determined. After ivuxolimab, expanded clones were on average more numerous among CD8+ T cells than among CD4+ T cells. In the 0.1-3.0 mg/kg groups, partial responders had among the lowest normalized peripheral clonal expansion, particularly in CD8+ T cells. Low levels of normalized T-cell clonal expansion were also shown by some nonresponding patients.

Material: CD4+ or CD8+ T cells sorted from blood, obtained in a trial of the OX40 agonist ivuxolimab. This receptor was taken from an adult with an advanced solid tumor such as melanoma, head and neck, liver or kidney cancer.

Here the CDR3 is given as CASSDRTGIEAQTQYF. The sequenced DNA: TGTGCCAGCAGCGACCGAACCGGGATTGAGGCTCAGACCCAGTACTTC. This chain joins TRBV7-6 to TRBJ2-5, and possibly TRBD2, on 5 matching bases. Including the terminal cysteine and phenylalanine, the CDR3 comprises 16 residues. This entry keeps only the CDR3 DNA: 48 bases, framed from base 1. V loses 5 bases of germline sequence and J loses 6 bases, and the interval between the two ends is 22 bases. Sequences SGHVS (CDR1) and FNYEAQ (CDR2) are obtained from the germline V gene.